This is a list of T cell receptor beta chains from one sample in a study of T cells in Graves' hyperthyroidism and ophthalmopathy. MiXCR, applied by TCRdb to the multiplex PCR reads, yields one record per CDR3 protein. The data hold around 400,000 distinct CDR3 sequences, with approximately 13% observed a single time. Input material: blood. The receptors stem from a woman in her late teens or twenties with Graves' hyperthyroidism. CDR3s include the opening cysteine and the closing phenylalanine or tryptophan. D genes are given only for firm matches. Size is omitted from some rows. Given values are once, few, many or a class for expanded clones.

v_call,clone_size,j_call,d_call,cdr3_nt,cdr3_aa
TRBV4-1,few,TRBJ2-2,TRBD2,TGCGCCAGCAGCCAAGGGAGAGCGGGGGGGCCTTCCGGGGAGCTGTTTTTT,CASSQGRAGGPSGELFF
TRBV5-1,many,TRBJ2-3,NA,TGCGCCAGCAGCTTGGAAGCTAGCGATAACACAGATACGCAGTATTTT,CASSLEASDNTDTQYF
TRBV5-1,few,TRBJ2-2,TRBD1,TGCGCCAGCAGCTCAACAGGGGGCAGGACCGGGGAGCTGTTTTTT,CASSSTGGRTGELFF
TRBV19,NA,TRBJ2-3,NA,TGTGCCAGTAGCCCCCGGCTCGGCCTAGCGAACACAGATACGCAGTATTTT,CASSPRLGLANTDTQYF
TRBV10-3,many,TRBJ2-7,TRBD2,TGTGCCATGGGACTAGCGGAATACGAGCAGTACTTC,CAMGLAEYEQYF
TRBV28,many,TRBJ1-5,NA,TGTGCCAGCAGGCCCTCGAGGGGCAGCAATCAGCCCCAGCATTTT,CASRPSRGSNQPQHF
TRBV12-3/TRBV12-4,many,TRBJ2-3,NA,TGTGCCAGCAGTTTAGGGTTTTTTGGGACAGATACGCAGTATTTT,CASSLGFFGTDTQYF
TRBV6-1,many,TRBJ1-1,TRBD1,TGTGCCAGCATAGGGGGCTTATACTCGAACACTGAAGCTTTCTTT,CASIGGLYSNTEAFF
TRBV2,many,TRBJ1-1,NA,TGTGCCAGCAGGGGGGACCAAACGAACACTGAAGCTTTCTTT,CASRGDQTNTEAFF
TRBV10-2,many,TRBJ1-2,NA,TGCGCCAGCAGTGAGTCCATCGGAACCGCCTCCTATGGCTACACCTTC,CASSESIGTASYGYTF
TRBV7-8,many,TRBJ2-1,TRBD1,TGTGCCAGCAGCCGCCGAGGGGGCCGTGAGCAGTTCTTC,CASSRRGGREQFF
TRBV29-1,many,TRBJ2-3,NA,TGCAGCGTTGAGCCCTTCGACCTGTCCCAAGCTAGCACAGATACGCAGTATTTT,CSVEPFDLSQASTDTQYF
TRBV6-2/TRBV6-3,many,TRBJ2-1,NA,TGTGCCAGCAGCCCGGTCGGAAGGAATGAGCAGTTCTTC,CASSPVGRNEQFF
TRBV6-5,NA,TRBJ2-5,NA,TGTGCCAGCAGTTACTCGGGAGGACCAGAGACCCAGTACTTC,CASSYSGGPETQYF
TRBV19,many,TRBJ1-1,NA,TGTGCCAGCTCTTTGGGGGGGACCAACACTGAAGCTTTCTTT,CASSLGGTNTEAFF
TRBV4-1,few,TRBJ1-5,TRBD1,TGCGCCAGCAGCATTCAGGGGGCGAATCAGCCCCAGCATTTT,CASSIQGANQPQHF
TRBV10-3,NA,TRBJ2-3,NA,TGTGCCATCAGCCGGGACCATAAGGATACGCAGTATTTT,CAISRDHKDTQYF
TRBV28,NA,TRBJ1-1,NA,TGTGCCAGCAGCCGCGGACCGGGAGGACAAGCTTTCTTT,CASSRGPGGQAFF
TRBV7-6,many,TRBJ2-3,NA,TGTGCCAGCAGCTCACCCGAACAGGCAGATACGCAGTATTTT,CASSSPEQADTQYF
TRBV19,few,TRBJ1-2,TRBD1,TGTGCCAGTACCCCTCTACAGGGGTCGCATGGCTACACCTTC,CASTPLQGSHGYTF
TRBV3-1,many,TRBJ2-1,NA,TGTGCCAGCAGCCCGTCGCGGGGGCTTACTAAGGATGAGCAGTTCTTC,CASSPSRGLTKDEQFF
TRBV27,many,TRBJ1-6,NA,TGTGCCAGCAGTTCCGACGCCCCATCACCCCTCCACTTT,CASSSDAPSPLHF
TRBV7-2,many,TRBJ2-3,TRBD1,TGTGCCAGCAGCTACAGGGGGGCTGGCGATACGCAGTATTTT,CASSYRGAGDTQYF
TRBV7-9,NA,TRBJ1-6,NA,TGTGCCAGCAGCTTAGGGACGGATTCACCCCTCCACTTT,CASSLGTDSPLHF
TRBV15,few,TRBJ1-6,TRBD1,TGTGCCACCAGGACAGGGTTGGATTCACCCCTCCACTTT,CATRTGLDSPLHF
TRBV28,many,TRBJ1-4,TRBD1,TGTGCCAGCAGTTTACTATCTCAGGGGGCGGATGGTGAAAAACTGTTTTTT,CASSLLSQGADGEKLFF
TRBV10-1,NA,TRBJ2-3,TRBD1,TGCGCCAGCAGTGGGTCCGGGACAGGGCTATCTTATACGCAGTATTTT,CASSGSGTGLSYTQYF
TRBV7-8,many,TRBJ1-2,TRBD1,TGTGCCAGCAGCTTAGGGTCAGGGGGAGGCTACACCTTC,CASSLGSGGGYTF
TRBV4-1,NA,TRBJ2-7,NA,TGCGCCAGCAGCCAAGATCTTGGGGGAACCTACGAGCAGTACTTC,CASSQDLGGTYEQYF
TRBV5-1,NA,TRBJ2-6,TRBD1,TGCGCCAGCAGCCCGGGACAGGGTGGCGTCCTGACTTTC,CASSPGQGGVLTF
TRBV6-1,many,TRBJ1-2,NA,TGTGCCAGCGGGACCCTAAGGGGCTACACCTTC,CASGTLRGYTF
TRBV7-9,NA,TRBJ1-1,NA,TGTGCCAGCAGCTTATCAGCAGGCATGAACACTGAAGCTTTCTTT,CASSLSAGMNTEAFF
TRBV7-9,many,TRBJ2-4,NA,TGTGCCAGCAGCTTAGGCCAACTCGGGCAGGTCCTAGCCAAAAACATTCAGTACTTC,CASSLGQLGQVLAKNIQYF
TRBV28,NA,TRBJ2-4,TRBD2,TGTGCCAGCAGTTTAAGACTAGCGGGTGCGGCCAAAAACATTCAGTACTTC,CASSLRLAGAAKNIQYF
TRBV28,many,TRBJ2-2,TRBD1,TGTGCCAGCAGTCCCGGGACAGGGAACTGGCTAGGGGAGCTGTTTTTT,CASSPGTGNWLGELFF
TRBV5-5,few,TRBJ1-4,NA,TGTGCCAGCAGCGCATTGGGGGAGACTAATGAAAAACTGTTTTTT,CASSALGETNEKLFF
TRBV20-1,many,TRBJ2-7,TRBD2,TGCAGTGCTAGAGACCTTGCTGGCGGGACTAGCTCCTACGAGCAGTACTTC,CSARDLAGGTSSYEQYF
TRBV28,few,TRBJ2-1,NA,TGTGCCAGCAGGCCGGGGGCCTACAATGAGCAGTTCTTC,CASRPGAYNEQFF
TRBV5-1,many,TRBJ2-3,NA,TGCGCCAGCAATCCGGGACCCGGGAACACAGATACGCAGTATTTT,CASNPGPGNTDTQYF
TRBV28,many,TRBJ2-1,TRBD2,TGTGCCAGCAGCCCTAAGAGAGGACTAGCGGGAATCTACAATGAGCAGTTCTTC,CASSPKRGLAGIYNEQFF
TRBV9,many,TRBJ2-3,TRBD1,TGTGCCAGCAGCGAACCGGACAGGGGGCCCGGAGATACGCAGTATTTT,CASSEPDRGPGDTQYF
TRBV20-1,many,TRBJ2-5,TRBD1,TGCAGTGCTACCCGGGGGGACAGGGGGGAGACCCAGTACTTC,CSATRGDRGETQYF
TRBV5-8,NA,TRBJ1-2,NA,TGTGCCAGCGGTCGGGGAACATTCCCCTATGGCTACACCTTC,CASGRGTFPYGYTF
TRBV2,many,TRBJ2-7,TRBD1,TGTGCCAGCAGACTTCGACAGGGACCCTACGAGCAGTACTTC,CASRLRQGPYEQYF